A single sample gave rise to the 27 T cell receptor beta chains below, sequenced in a study of T cell clonotyping in hematopoietic cell transplantation. Assay used: immunoSEQ multiplex PCR; TCRdb lists only in-frame clones, some missing. In the table there are about 1,900 clones, 79% of which are singletons. The sample in question was peripheral blood mononuclear cells, obtained 30 days after allogeneic stem cell transplant. The receptor set was obtained from a male patient in his forties or fifties who had an allogeneic stem cell transplant from an unrelated donor, so the T cells may come from the graft donor. Some clones in this sample may be carry-over from other donors' samples.

The chain carries TRBV19 and TRBJ2-5; TRBD1 matches at 9 bases. The tail of the sequence fits TRBJ2-7 better, so the J call may be wrong. This CDR3 has 13 residues. CDR1 is LNHDA and CDR2 is SQIVND in the germline V gene (reference sequence). CDR3 sequence (DNA): TGTGCCAGCTCCGGGACAGGGTTGACCGAGCAGTACTTC. Protein: CASSGTGLTEQYF.

This clone came up a few times. V usage is TRBV9 and J usage is TRBJ2-7; 10 bases line up with TRBD1. The trim removed 4 bases at V and 7 bases at J, leaving 5 bases unmatched. The CDR3 has 13 amino acids. Germline values: CDR1 SGDLS, CDR2 YYNGEE. CDR3 residues: CASSRQGAGEQYF. The CDR3 DNA follows: TGTGCCAGCAGCAGACAGGGGGCGGGGGAGCAGTACTTC.

The chain combines TRBV6-1 with TRBJ2-3; 11 bases are a match to TRBD2. CDR3 length: 16 residues. V shed 1 base and J 5 bases; nucleotides not matched to a gene: 5. In germline, CDR1 is MNHNS, CDR2 SASEGT. CDR3 sequence reads: CASSEELAGGVDTQYF. The CDR3 bases are TGTGCCAGCAGTGAAGAGTTAGCGGGGGGGGTAGATACGCAGTATTTT.

The J gene is TRBJ2-2, the V gene TRBV19, with 7 bases aligning to TRBD1. V was pared by 8 bases and J by 3 bases, with 6 bases of the junction left unmatched. The CDR3 runs 14 residues. CDR1 is LNHDA, CDR2 SQIVND, per germline (reference sequence). The CDR3 DNA is TGTGCCAGTTCCAGGCAGGGGGACACCGGGGAGCTGTTTTTT. Residues: CASSRQGDTGELFF.

As DNA, the CDR3 is TGTGCCAGCAGCTTAACGTTCAGGGGCGAGCAGTACTTC. Protein product: CASSLTFRGEQYF. This rearrangement joins TRBV11-3 to TRBJ2-7; D is perhaps TRBD1 (6 bases). Trimming left V 2 bases short and J 6 bases short, with 11 bases between. The length of the CDR3 is 13 residues. CDR1 SGHNT and CDR2 YENEEA come from the germline V gene. The full variable domain, completed using reference TRBV11-3 and TRBJ2-7, is EAGVVQSPRYKIIEKKQPVAFWCNPISGHNTLYWYLQNLGQGPELLIRYENEEAVDDSQLPKDRFSAERLKGVDSTLKIQPAELGDSAVYLCASSLTFRGEQYFGPGTRLTVT.

The chain is built from TRBV2 and TRBJ2-3, with a possible D match to TRBD1 (5 bases). The CDR3 is 15 amino acids. V gave up 6 bases and J gave up 1 base, with 14 bases separating them. Germline V CDR1 and CDR2: SNHLY, FYNNEI. CDR3 amino acids: CASSDSVWGTDTQYF. The CDR3 coding sequence is TGTGCCAGCAGCGACAGCGTTTGGGGCACAGATACGCAGTATTTT.

The chain joins TRBV9 to TRBJ2-3; D call uncertain. The ends were cut back, 1 base at V and 0 bases at J, with 9 bases in the middle. Germline V gene lookup returns CDR1 SGDLS and CDR2 YYNGEE. This CDR3 is 15 amino acids long. The CDR3 DNA reads as TGTGCCAGCAGCGTATTTTTTAGAAGCACAGATACGCAGTATTTT. This sequence encodes CASSVFFRSTDTQYF.

The chain links TRBV7-3 to TRBJ2-2; 7 bases align to TRBD2. The CDR3 runs 14 residues. The germline V gene has CDR1 SGHTA and CDR2 FQGTGA. V was pared by 1 base and J by 5 bases, with 1 base of the junction left unmatched. CDR3 amino acids: CASSLIGGTGELFF. DNA of the CDR3: TGTGCCAGCAGCTTAATCGGGGGGACCGGGGAGCTGTTTTTT.

DNA for the CDR3: TGTGCCAGCAGCACACGACCAGGGGTACTTCAGCCCCAGCATTTT. Amino acid sequence: CASSTRPGVLQPQHF. This chain connects TRBV21-1 to TRBJ1-5; the tabulated D call, TRBD1, remains unverified against the DNA. TRBV21-1 is annotated as a pseudogene. This CDR3 has 15 amino acids.

This chain connects TRBV5-4 to TRBJ1-6; possibly TRBD1 for D (5 bases). Germline V gene lookup returns CDR1 SGHNT and CDR2 YYREEE (reference sequence). The length of the CDR3 is 14 residues. The germline V and J ends were trimmed by 3 bases and 11 bases, with 15 bases remaining between them. Here the CDR3 DNA reads TGTGCCAGCAGCTCGGACACTCCGCCGACACCCCTCCACTTT. It codes for CASSSDTPPTPLHF.

This rearrangement joins TRBV28 to TRBJ1-3; D is undetermined. CDR3 size: 14 residues. V was trimmed by 6 bases and J by 1 base, leaving 10 bases between them. CDR1 MDHEN and CDR2 SYDVKM come from the germline V gene. CDR3 amino acids: CASSVDGSGNTIYF. The CDR3 DNA follows: TGTGCCAGCAGCGTGGATGGTTCTGGAAACACCATATATTTT.

The chain combines TRBV6-1 with TRBJ1-3; D possibly corresponds to TRBD1 (5 bases). The CDR3 has 19 amino acids. V lost 0 bases to trimming and J lost 0 bases, with 18 bases between them. Germline-derived CDR1 and CDR2 are MNHNS and SASEGT. For the CDR3, the DNA is TGTGCCAGCAGTGAAGCGAGTTCGGTGCAGGGCGGCTCTGGAAACACCATATATTTT. This translates into CASSEASSVQGGSGNTIYF.

The chain carries TRBV19 and TRBJ1-4; TRBD1 is a possible D gene (5 bases). The V end lost 3 bases, the J end lost 10 bases, and 15 bases lay between the germline ends. Germline lookup yields CDR1 LNHDA and CDR2 SQIVND (reference sequence). The CDR3 covers 14 residues. The CDR3 sequence is CASSMAGRYGKLFF. The CDR3, as DNA: TGTGCCAGTAGTATGGCAGGGAGGTACGGAAAACTGTTTTTT. Based on the CDR3 plus reference TRBV19 and TRBJ1-4, the full variable domain is DGGITQSPKYLFRKEGQNVTLSCEQNLNHDAMYWYRQDPGQGLRLIYYSQIVNDFQKGDIAEGYSVSREKKESFPLTVTSAQKNPTAFYLCASSMAGRYGKLFFGSGTQLSVL.

The V gene is TRBV18, the J gene TRBJ1-1, with D possibly being TRBD1 (6 bases). Trimming left V 6 bases short and J 3 bases short, with 14 bases between. Germline V gene data show CDR1 as KGHSH and CDR2 as LQKENI. This CDR3 is built from 14 residues. The CDR3 reads CASSYDRLDTEAFF. The DNA of the CDR3 is TGTGCCAGCTCCTACGACAGGTTGGACACTGAAGCTTTCTTT.

V is TRBV9 and J is TRBJ2-3; TRBD2 aligns across 8 bases. Germline V gives CDR1 SGDLS, CDR2 YYNGEE. The CDR3 totals 15 residues. Trimming cost V 0 bases and J 4 bases; bases outside gene matches: 4. CDR3 loop: CASSVVAGGADTQYF. The CDR3 region has the DNA TGTGCCAGCAGCGTAGTGGCGGGAGGCGCAGATACGCAGTATTTT. Combining the CDR3 with reference TRBV9 and TRBJ2-3 gives the whole variable domain DSGVTQTPKHLITATGQRVTLRCSPRSGDLSVYWYQQSLDQGLQFLIQYYNGEERAKGNILERFSAQQFPDLHSELNLSSLELGDSALYFCASSVVAGGADTQYFGPGTRLTVL.

This chain links TRBV5-4 with TRBJ1-2; a possible D gene is TRBD1 (6 bases). Germline CDR1 is SGHNT and CDR2 is YYREEE (reference sequence). The V end was cut by 3 bases, the J end by 3 bases, with 12 bases between. The CDR3 has 14 amino acids. CDR3 amino acids: CASSYREGDYGYTF. Here the CDR3 DNA reads TGTGCCAGCAGCTACCGGGAGGGGGACTATGGCTACACCTTC.

The V gene is TRBV15, the J gene TRBJ2-5, with TRBD1 identical over 9 bases. The CDR3 contains 16 residues. V lost 5 bases and J lost 7; bases outside the gene matches: 14. Germline V gene sequence: CDR1 LNHNV, CDR2 YYDKDF (reference sequence). CDR3 residues: CATSDGRQGVGGTQYF. Here the CDR3 DNA reads TGTGCCACCAGCGACGGTAGACAGGGGGTGGGAGGGACCCAGTACTTC.

The chain joins TRBV19 to TRBJ1-2, with D perhaps matching TRBD1 (5 bases). CDR3 size: 16 residues. V gave up 1 base and J gave up 8 bases, with 20 bases separating them. Per germline, CDR1 LNHDA and CDR2 SQIVND (reference sequence). The CDR3 coding sequence is TGTGCCAGTAGTATAGGTGGGACCGCCCTTGCGGGAGGCTACACCTTC. Translated, it gives CASSIGGTALAGGYTF.

The chain carries TRBV25-1 and TRBJ2-1; the D is unclear. The germline V and J ends were trimmed by 3 bases and 5 bases, with 8 bases remaining between them. CDR1 MGHDK and CDR2 SYGVNS come from the germline V gene. This CDR3 comprises 13 residues. This CDR3 is CASSDWIDNEQFF. The CDR3 bases are TGTGCCAGCAGTGACTGGATCGACAATGAGCAGTTCTTC.

This sequence joins TRBV9 and TRBJ2-2; D is unclear. V was clipped by 4 bases and J by 6 bases, with 7 bases between them. Germline assignment: CDR1 SGDLS and CDR2 YYNGEE. This CDR3 contains 12 residues. The CDR3 DNA follows: TGTGCCAGCAGCTTCTGGCCCGGGGAGCTGTTTTTT. The encoded protein is CASSFWPGELFF. The full variable domain, its missing parts supplied by reference TRBV9 and TRBJ2-2, is DSGVTQTPKHLITATGQRVTLRCSPRSGDLSVYWYQQSLDQGLQFLIQYYNGEERAKGNILERFSAQQFPDLHSELNLSSLELGDSALYFCASSFWPGELFFGEGSRLTVL.

With regard to this clone: Different DNA sequences within this sample yield the same CDR3. The rearrangement links TRBV11-1 to TRBJ1-1; possibly TRBD1 for D (6 bases). V was clipped by 2 bases and J by 3 bases, with 10 bases between them. This CDR3 region has 14 residues. Germline V lookup: CDR1 SGHAT, CDR2 FQDESV (reference sequence). The CDR3 nucleotides read TGTGCCAGCAGCTTAAGAAACAGGGACACTGAAGCTTTCTTT. Translating gives CASSLRNRDTEAFF.

The rearrangement uses TRBV2 and TRBJ2-7; TRBD2 matches at 7 bases. Germline CDR1 and CDR2: SNHLY and FYNNEI. Trimming removed 7 bases from V and 2 bases from J; junction bases left unmatched: 5. The CDR3 spans 13 residues. CDR3 in amino acids: CASKRDGTYEQYF. The CDR3 DNA reads as TGTGCCAGCAAGCGGGACGGAACCTACGAGCAGTACTTC.

The V and J genes are TRBV14 and TRBJ2-7; D not certain. The V and J ends lost 4 bases and 5 bases respectively, with 6 bases between them. Germline V gene sequence: CDR1 SGHDN, CDR2 FVKESK. The CDR3 runs to 11 residues. Written as DNA, the CDR3 is TGTGCCAGCAGCCGGTACCACGAGCAGTACTTC. Translating gives CASSRYHEQYF. Complete variable domain (other parts from reference TRBV14 and TRBJ2-7): EAGVTQFPSHSVIEKGQTVTLRCDPISGHDNLYWYRRVMGKEIKFLLHFVKESKQDESGMPNNRFLAERTGGTYSTLKVQPAELEDSGVYFCASSRYHEQYFGPGTRLTVT.

CDR3 region: CASSAGDSPYNSPLHF. The DNA of the CDR3 is TGTGCCAGCAGCGCCGGGGACAGTCCCTATAATTCACCCCTCCACTTT. The chain links TRBV9 to TRBJ1-6; TRBD1 matches 7 bases. The CDR3 sequence is 16 residues long. The V gene's germline CDR1 is SGDLS and CDR2 YYNGEE. V lost 3 bases and J lost 2; bases outside the gene matches: 5. The full variable domain, its missing parts supplied by reference TRBV9 and TRBJ1-6, is DSGVTQTPKHLITATGQRVTLRCSPRSGDLSVYWYQQSLDQGLQFLIQYYNGEERAKGNILERFSAQQFPDLHSELNLSSLELGDSALYFCASSAGDSPYNSPLHFGNGTRLTVT.

The chain has TRBV6-5 and TRBJ1-2; D gene unclear. The CDR3 is made up of 15 amino acids. Trimming left V 2 bases short and J 0 bases short, with 10 bases between. Germline values: CDR1 MNHEY, CDR2 SVGAGI. CDR3 loop: CASSYMAMSNYGYTF. DNA of the CDR3: TGTGCCAGCAGTTACATGGCGATGTCTAACTATGGCTACACCTTC.

V and J are TRBV30 and TRBJ1-4, with D possibly TRBD1 on 5 matching bases. Germline V gene lookup returns CDR1 GTSNPN and CDR2 SVGIG (reference sequence). The length of the CDR3 is 14 residues. V gave up 6 bases and J gave up 0 bases, with 11 bases separating them. CDR3 sequence (DNA): TGTGCCTGCTCCCAAGGGGCAACTAATGAAAAACTGTTTTTT. It encodes CACSQGATNEKLFF.

This chain links TRBV5-5 with TRBJ1-2; no definite D call. Trimming pared 0 bases from V and 4 bases from J, leaving 13 bases between. This CDR3 contains 15 residues. Germline V gene sequence: CDR1 SGHKS, CDR2 YYEKEE (reference sequence). The CDR3 sequence is CASSLERKAGYGYTF. The DNA of the CDR3 is TGTGCCAGCAGCTTGGAGCGGAAGGCGGGCTATGGCTACACCTTC. Combining the CDR3 with reference TRBV5-5 and TRBJ1-2 gives the whole variable domain DAGVTQSPTHLIKTRGQQVTLRCSPISGHKSVSWYQQVLGQGPQFIFQYYEKEERGRGNFPDRFSARQFPNYSSELNVNALLLGDSALYLCASSLERKAGYGYTFGSGTRLTVV.